This passage covers 20 T cell receptor beta chains from one sample sequenced in a study of cytomegalovirus exposure and HLA in healthy donors. 60 Vbeta and 13 Jbeta primers were used in PCR. Sequencing used immunoSEQ multiplex PCR; TCRdb keeps in-frame clones, though not all of them. The sample carries about 63,000 clones, under 85% recorded once. The sample taken for sequencing was PBMCs. These receptors were obtained from a man aged 45-60 years in good health and CMV-seronegative.

The gene calls are TRBV7-6 and TRBJ2-2; 8 bases line up with TRBD2. Trimming at V came to 5 bases and at J to 0 bases, leaving 5 bases not matched to a gene. Germline values: CDR1 SGHVS, CDR2 FNYEAQ. This CDR3 region has 16 residues. The CDR3: CASSPGGRANTGELFF. The CDR3 region has the DNA TGTGCCAGCAGCCCGGGGGGGCGGGCGAACACCGGGGAGCTGTTTTTT.

V gene TRBV6-4 combines with J gene TRBJ2-3; D is undetermined. The CDR3 extends over 13 amino acids. Germline CDR1 MRHNA, CDR2 SNTAGT. Between the trimmed V and J ends, which lost 6 bases and 6 bases, there was a span of 13 bases. This chain's CDR3 is CASSASSIDTQYF. CDR3 nucleotides: TGTGCCAGCAGCGCCTCTAGTATCGATACGCAGTATTTT.

This chain uses TRBV6-4 with TRBJ2-1; perhaps TRBD2 as D (6 bases). This CDR3 is 15 amino acids long. Looked up from germline, CDR1 is MRHNA and CDR2 is SNTAGT. Trimming cost V 1 base and J 8 bases, with 15 bases left between them. This chain's CDR3 is CASSDLAGSGDEQFF. The CDR3 DNA follows: TGTGCCAGCAGTGACTTGGCGGGGTCGGGCGATGAGCAGTTCTTC.

The genes are TRBV7-2 and TRBJ1-2; no clear D gene. V was clipped by 0 bases and J by 7 bases, with 12 bases between them. The CDR3 totals 14 residues. Germline CDR1 SGHTA, CDR2 FQGNSA. For the CDR3, the DNA is TGTGCCAGCAGCTTAGCGCTGGCAGTCTCTGGCTACACCTTC. Protein: CASSLALAVSGYTF. Supplemented by reference TRBV7-2 and TRBJ1-2, the full variable domain reads GAGVSQSPSNKVTEKGKDVELRCDPISGHTALYWYRQSLGQGLEFLIYFQGNSAPDKSGLPSDRFSAERTGGSVSTLTIQRTQQEDSAVYLCASSLALAVSGYTFGSGTRLTVV.

This clone was detected a few times. The chain has TRBV10-1 and TRBJ2-4; 12 nucleotides agree with TRBD1. With 4 bases clipped from V and 0 bases from J, the junction kept 7 bases outside the gene matches. The CDR3 loop spans 18 amino acids. CDR1 and CDR2 from the germline V gene are WNHNN and SYGVQD (reference sequence). The CDR3 region has the DNA TGCGCCAGCAGTGCCGGGACAGGGGGCAACTTAGCCAAAAACATTCAGTACTTC. This gives the protein CASSAGTGGNLAKNIQYF.

This rearrangement joins TRBV11-2 to TRBJ2-7, with 7 bases fitting TRBD1. Germline V gene sequence: CDR1 SGHAT, CDR2 FQNNGV. V was clipped by 3 bases and J by 4 bases; unmatched bases: 6. This CDR3 has 14 residues. The CDR3 region has the DNA TGTGCCAGCAGCTTTATGGGACAGCCATACGAGCAGTACTTC. Its protein product is CASSFMGQPYEQYF. Full variable domain (rest looked up from reference TRBV11-2 and TRBJ2-7): EAGVAQSPRYKIIEKRQSVAFWCNPISGHATLYWYQQILGQGPKLLIQFQNNGVVDDSQLPKDRFSAERLKGVDSTLKIQPAKLEDSAVYLCASSFMGQPYEQYFGPGTRLTVT.

The chain couples TRBV7-2 to TRBJ1-2, with TRBD1 identical over 9 bases. V trimming: 3 bases; J trimming: 10 bases; junction bases outside the gene matches: 12. Germline lookup yields CDR1 SGHTA and CDR2 FQGNSA. The CDR3 has 15 amino acids. Here the CDR3 DNA reads TGTGCCAGCAGCTTGGGGCCGGGACAGGGATATTCCTACACCTTC. Protein sequence: CASSLGPGQGYSYTF.

The rearrangement joins TRBV30 to TRBJ2-3, with 7 bases that match TRBD1. V was clipped by 5 bases and J by 2 bases; unmatched bases: 1. There are 12 residues in the CDR3. Germline V gene sequence: CDR1 GTSNPN, CDR2 SVGIG (reference sequence). The DNA of the CDR3 is TGTGCCTGGGGACAGGCCACAGATACGCAGTATTTT. Residues: CAWGQATDTQYF.

The V and J genes are TRBV5-6 and TRBJ1-5; D is uncertain. Germline CDR1 SGHDT, CDR2 YYEEEE. V gave up 0 bases and J gave up 4 bases, with 11 bases separating them. This CDR3 is built from 15 residues. The CDR3 protein is CASSLDGSSNQPQHF. In nucleotides, the CDR3 is TGTGCCAGCAGCTTGGATGGGAGTTCGAATCAGCCCCAGCATTTT.

This clone was observed a few times. The chain couples TRBV9 to TRBJ2-5; D perhaps matches TRBD2 (5 bases). Trimming took 2 bases from V and 5 from J, leaving 22 bases between them. In germline, CDR1 is SGDLS, CDR2 YYNGEE. There are 17 residues in the CDR3. The CDR3 bases are TGTGCCAGCAGCGTCGGCGGGTTCGGACTCAGAAAGGAGACCCAGTACTTC. This translates into CASSVGGFGLRKETQYF. Supplemented by reference TRBV9 and TRBJ2-5, the full variable domain reads DSGVTQTPKHLITATGQRVTLRCSPRSGDLSVYWYQQSLDQGLQFLIQYYNGEERAKGNILERFSAQQFPDLHSELNLSSLELGDSALYFCASSVGGFGLRKETQYFGPGTRLLVL.

The count of this clone is one. The V call is TRBV5-1, the J call TRBJ1-2; 7 nucleotides match TRBD1. Germline CDR1 and CDR2: SGHRS and YFSETQ. The CDR3 extends over 14 amino acids. V dropped 4 bases and J dropped 5; count of bases not matched to a gene: 8. CDR3 loop: CASSPVEGAYGYTF. The DNA of the CDR3 is TGCGCCAGCAGCCCCGTAGAGGGGGCTTATGGCTACACCTTC.

This clone was detected only a few times. This rearrangement joins TRBV30 to TRBJ1-4; D is possibly TRBD1 (5 bases). CDR3 length: 13 residues. Per germline, CDR1 GTSNPN and CDR2 SVGIG (reference sequence). The V end was cut by 5 bases, the J end by 8 bases, with 15 bases between. DNA for the CDR3: TGTGCCTGGGAAAGGGGAAACAGCGAAAAACTGTTTTTT. It specifies CAWERGNSEKLFF.

Written as DNA, the CDR3 is TGCGCCAGCAGCGGGTCCGGGACAGGGGCTCTTTATGGCTACACCTTC. Protein product: CASSGSGTGALYGYTF. The gene calls are TRBV5-1 and TRBJ1-2; 10 bases align to TRBD1. CDR1 SGHRS and CDR2 YFSETQ come from the germline V gene. The CDR3 has 16 amino acids. The trim removed 4 bases at V and 5 bases at J, leaving 11 bases unmatched.

This chain links TRBV19 with TRBJ2-6; 7 nucleotides line up with TRBD1. The germline CDR1 and CDR2 sequences are LNHDA and SQIVND (reference sequence). After removal of 4 bases from V and 0 bases from J, the junction contained 3 bases not matched to a gene. The CDR3 is 16 amino acids. The CDR3, as DNA: TGTGCCAGTAGTACGAACAGGGGCTCTGGGGCCAACGTCCTGACTTTC. This codes for CASSTNRGSGANVLTF.

The J gene is TRBJ2-7, the V gene TRBV2, with a weak D call TRBD2 (5 bases). The germline V gene has CDR1 SNHLY and CDR2 FYNNEI. V was pared by 6 bases and J by 7 bases, with 13 bases between. The CDR3 contains 12 residues. The CDR3 is CASSGMTGEQYF. The CDR3 nucleotides read TGTGCCAGCAGCGGGATGACGGGTGAGCAGTACTTC.

Only one count was recorded for this clone. This chain links TRBV9 with TRBJ2-7; TRBD1 might be the D (5 bases). Germline CDR1 and CDR2: SGDLS and YYNGEE. The CDR3 covers 14 residues. Trimming removed 4 bases at V and 0 bases at J, with 11 bases between. CDR3 in amino acids: CASSLDSLSYEQYF. The CDR3, as DNA: TGTGCCAGCAGCCTCGACAGCCTCTCCTACGAGCAGTACTTC.

The chain combines TRBV5-1 with TRBJ2-1; TRBD1 matches 8 bases. Germline V gives CDR1 SGHRS, CDR2 YFSETQ. V lost 4 bases and J lost 1; bases outside the gene matches: 10. The CDR3 spans 17 residues. The CDR3 DNA reads TGCGCCAGCAGCCCCGGACAGGGTGGGAGATCCTACAATGAGCAGTTCTTC. Residues: CASSPGQGGRSYNEQFF.

The V gene is TRBV6-1, the J gene TRBJ1-5; unclear D gene. The CDR3 has 15 amino acids. CDR1 is MNHNS and CDR2 is SASEGT in the germline V gene. V lost 6 bases and J 1 base, leaving 13 bases between the germline ends. The CDR3 bases are TGTGCCAGCAGGAACGAGCCCTTGAGCAATCAGCCCCAGCATTTT. This encodes CASRNEPLSNQPQHF.

This clone was detected only a few times. The chain has TRBV19 and TRBJ2-2, with 7 bases aligning to TRBD1. The V and J ends lost 5 bases and 0 bases, in that order; junction bases with no gene match: 6. The CDR3 spans 16 residues. Germline V gene sequence: CDR1 LNHDA, CDR2 SQIVND (reference sequence). CDR3 nucleotide sequence: TGTGCCAGTAGTCCCGCCGGGACAGCGAACACCGGGGAGCTGTTTTTT. It specifies CASSPAGTANTGELFF.

The V and J genes are TRBV6-1 and TRBJ2-7; 11 nucleotides agree with TRBD1. The V gene's germline CDR1 is MNHNS and CDR2 SASEGT. Germline trimming cut 10 bases from V and 7 bases from J; bases unmatched to any gene: 15. This CDR3 has 15 residues. CDR3: CATTGSDRGLKEQYF. For the CDR3, the DNA is TGTGCCACCACTGGGTCGGACAGGGGGCTGAAGGAGCAGTACTTC.